This section outlines one TCR beta chain sequence together with its context. As yet, its antigen is unknown. The data were obtained in a study of cytomegalovirus exposure and HLA in healthy donors. Study conclusions and caveats: A later analysis found first-cohort TCR clusters tended to co-occur in the approximately 110 validation repertoires.

The assay was immunoSEQ multiplex PCR, and TCRdb's table has in-frame clones only and misses some. The sample shows 150,000 to 200,000 clones, 80% to 85% of them seen only once. The J segment lost 7 bases and the V segment lost 4 bases, leaving 12 bases of the junction unmatched. CDR3 length equals 16 residues. Germline V gene data show CDR1 as SGHRS and CDR2 as YFSETQ. This clonotype was obtained from a man aged 25 to 45 in good health and CMV-seropositive. The V call is TRBV5-1, the J call TRBJ2-1, with 9 positions matching TRBD2. Sequencing was done on a sample of PBMCs. The CDR3 here is CASSHQLAGEKNEQFF. The CDR3 DNA is TGCGCCAGCAGCCACCAATTAGCGGGAGAGAAAAATGAGCAGTTCTTC.